These T cell receptor beta chains were read from a single sample in a study of CD8 T cells in ankylosing spondylitis. MiXCR was run by TCRdb on the 5' RACE reads, yielding one entry per CDR3 protein. The data contain approximately 260,000 distinct CDR3 sequences, 8.6% of them singletons. The sample comprised blood, either unsorted or a sorted T cell fraction (not recorded which). The origin of the receptors is a male donor with ankylosing spondylitis or in good health (not recorded which). CDR3s include the opening cysteine and the closing phenylalanine or tryptophan. A D gene is named only where the DNA matches it firmly. Rows may omit the clone size; those that give it use once, few, many or a size class.

d_call	j_call	v_call	clone_size	cdr3_aa	cdr3_nt
NA	TRBJ1-4	TRBV5-5	many	CASSLEGQGSEKLFF	TGTGCCAGCAGCTTGGAGGGCCAGGGAAGTGAAAAACTGTTTTTT
NA	TRBJ1-2	TRBV20-1	many	CSASPQGTYGYTF	TGCAGTGCTAGCCCCCAGGGGACCTATGGCTACACCTTC
NA	TRBJ2-7	TRBV20-1	many	CSARDGLEAETLYEQYF	TGCAGTGCTAGAGATGGGCTTGAAGCGGAGACCCTCTACGAGCAGTACTTC
NA	TRBJ2-3	TRBV30	few	CAWRENRNLADTQYF	TGTGCCTGGAGGGAAAACAGGAATCTCGCAGATACGCAGTATTTT
NA	TRBJ2-7	TRBV7-2	NA	CASSQSGMFEQYF	TGTGCCAGCAGCCAGAGCGGAATGTTCGAGCAGTACTTC
TRBD1	TRBJ2-7	TRBV30	once	CALRQGVYEQYF	TGTGCCCTAAGACAGGGGGTCTACGAGCAGTACTTC
NA	TRBJ2-3	TRBV6-2/TRBV6-3	many	CASSPLEGIFTDTQYF	TGTGCCAGCAGCCCCCTGGAAGGGATCTTCACAGATACGCAGTATTTT
NA	TRBJ2-1	TRBV29-1	many	CSEIQGTEQFF	TGCAGCGAAATACAGGGCACTGAGCAGTTCTTC
TRBD2	TRBJ2-1	TRBV7-9	many	CASNLLTSEEQFF	TGTGCCAGCAACCTCTTAACTAGCGAGGAGCAGTTCTTC
NA	TRBJ2-7	TRBV5-1	many	CASSLEPSGYEQYF	TGCGCCAGCAGCTTGGAACCAAGCGGCTACGAGCAGTACTTC
TRBD2	TRBJ2-1	TRBV11-1	NA	CASRVGLAGRETYNEQFF	TGTGCCAGCAGGGTAGGACTAGCGGGAAGAGAAACCTACAATGAGCAGTTCTTC
NA	TRBJ2-1	TRBV29-1	many	CSVVDRLYNEQFF	TGCAGCGTTGTCGACAGGCTGTACAATGAGCAGTTCTTC
TRBD2	TRBJ2-7	TRBV6-1	many	CASRASGIYEQYF	TGTGCCAGCAGGGCTAGCGGGATATACGAGCAGTACTTC
TRBD1	TRBJ1-4	TRBV7-6	many	CASSYRQGYEKLFF	TGTGCCAGCAGTTACAGACAGGGTTATGAAAAACTGTTTTTT
TRBD2	TRBJ2-1	TRBV7-2	few	CASSSQIKRGNEQFF	TGTGCCAGCAGCTCTCAGATTAAGCGGGGGAATGAGCAGTTCTTC
TRBD2	TRBJ2-1	TRBV4-3	many	CASSPGVAGDYEQFF	TGCGCCAGCAGCCCGGGGGTAGCGGGGGACTATGAGCAGTTCTTC
NA	TRBJ2-7	TRBV29-1	many	CSGTPGNSYEQYF	TGCAGCGGCACACCGGGGAACTCCTACGAGCAGTACTTC
NA	TRBJ2-5	TRBV7-2	once	CASSLSYQETQYF	TGTGCCAGCAGCTTGAGCTATCAAGAGACCCAGTACTTC
NA	TRBJ2-1	TRBV9	many	CASSSTNWNNEQFF	TGTGCCAGCAGTTCGACCAACTGGAACAATGAGCAGTTCTTC
TRBD1	TRBJ1-4	TRBV4-3	many	CASSQEDRVEKLFF	TGCGCCAGCAGCCAAGAGGACAGGGTTGAAAAACTGTTTTTT
TRBD1	TRBJ2-1	TRBV7-3	NA	CASSSPDRGGNEQFF	TGTGCCAGCAGCTCCCCCGACAGGGGTGGAAATGAGCAGTTCTTC
NA	TRBJ2-3	TRBV7-2	NA	CASSPGLGTQYF	TGTGCCAGCAGCCCGGGGTTGGGCACGCAGTATTTT
NA	TRBJ1-5	TRBV3-1	many	CASSQGPVNQPQHF	TGTGCCAGCAGCCAGGGGCCAGTCAATCAGCCCCAGCATTTT
NA	TRBJ1-2	TRBV5-6	many	CASSLGLLMGYTF	TGTGCCAGCAGCCTGGGACTTTTGATGGGCTACACCTTC
NA	TRBJ1-1	TRBV20-1	many	CSARGNTEAFF	TGCAGTGCTAGAGGAAACACTGAAGCTTTCTTT
NA	TRBJ2-5	TRBV10-3	many	CAISESLGMEAQYF	TGTGCCATCAGTGAGTCACTTGGGATGGAGGCCCAGTACTTC
NA	TRBJ2-7	TRBV20-1	few	CSASTSDGGAIEQYF	TGCAGTGCTAGCACCTCCGACGGGGGCGCAATAGAGCAGTACTTC
NA	TRBJ2-5	TRBV5-1	many	CASSLVAVETQYF	TGCGCCAGCAGCTTGGTGGCGGTCGAGACCCAGTACTTC
NA	TRBJ1-5	TRBV6-2/TRBV6-3	many	CASSYGQGRRNQPQHF	TGTGCCAGCAGTTACGGCCAGGGACGGCGAAATCAGCCCCAGCATTTT
TRBD1	TRBJ1-1	TRBV12-3/TRBV12-4	many	CASSSGQGASFF	TGTGCCAGCAGCTCTGGACAGGGGGCTTCTTTCTTT
TRBD2	TRBJ2-7	TRBV10-3	few	CAISESAGVANEQYF	TGTGCCATCAGTGAGTCGGCGGGAGTGGCGAACGAGCAGTACTTC
TRBD2	TRBJ2-1	TRBV4-3	NA	CASSQSRTSRGEQFF	TGCGCCAGCAGCCAATCCCGGACTAGCAGAGGTGAGCAGTTCTTC
NA	TRBJ1-5	TRBV20-1	many	CSARNTNQPQHF	TGCAGTGCTAGGAACACGAATCAGCCCCAGCATTTT
NA	TRBJ1-3	TRBV7-2	few	CAGSVGSSRSGNTIYF	TGTGCCGGCAGCGTCGGGAGTTCTAGGAGTGGAAACACCATATATTTT
NA	TRBJ2-7	TRBV29-1	many	CSVGGGTTYEQYF	TGCAGCGTTGGTGGGGGGACCACCTACGAGCAGTACTTC
NA	TRBJ2-6	TRBV15	NA	CATSRDTYGANVLTF	TGTGCCACCAGCAGAGATACGTACGGGGCCAACGTCCTGACTTTC
NA	TRBJ2-7	TRBV6-1	few	CASTPGTNFGHEQYF	TGTGCCAGCACCCCCGGGACAAATTTCGGGCACGAGCAGTACTTC
TRBD1	TRBJ2-5	TRBV5-6	many	CASSPWTGANQETQYF	TGTGCCAGCAGCCCTTGGACAGGGGCCAACCAAGAGACCCAGTACTTC
TRBD1	TRBJ1-2	TRBV4-1	NA	CASSQAGGDRGSYTF	TGCGCCAGCAGCCAGGCGGGGGGGGACAGGGGCAGCTACACCTTC
TRBD1	TRBJ2-2	TRBV27	many	CASTWTGPGGELFF	TGTGCCAGCACCTGGACAGGGCCCGGCGGGGAGCTGTTTTTT
TRBD1	TRBJ2-3	TRBV11-2	many	CASSTGDRGRFSSTDTQYF	TGTGCCAGCAGCACCGGGGACAGGGGGCGGTTTTCTAGCACAGATACGCAGTATTTT
NA	TRBJ1-1	TRBV12-3/TRBV12-4	many	CATTGPGEAFF	TGTGCCACTACGGGCCCCGGGGAGGCTTTCTTT
TRBD1	TRBJ2-6	TRBV12-3/TRBV12-4	NA	CASRLQGSSGANVLTF	TGTGCCAGCAGGCTACAGGGGTCCTCTGGGGCCAACGTCCTGACTTTC
NA	TRBJ2-7	TRBV7-2	many	CASGINYEQYF	TGTGCCAGCGGGATCAACTACGAGCAGTACTTC
TRBD1	TRBJ2-1	TRBV24-1	many	CATSDFVTGAQNEQFF	TGTGCCACCAGTGATTTCGTCACAGGGGCTCAGAATGAGCAGTTCTTC
NA	TRBJ1-1	TRBV7-2	many	CASRGANTEAFF	TGTGCCAGCAGGGGGGCGAACACTGAAGCTTTCTTT
TRBD1	TRBJ1-1	TRBV5-5	NA	CASSRTDRSNEAFF	TGTGCCAGCAGCCGAACGGACAGGTCAAATGAAGCTTTCTTT
NA	TRBJ1-1	TRBV7-9	many	CASSLGGVSEAFF	TGTGCCAGCAGCTTAGGAGGGGTTAGTGAAGCTTTCTTT
NA	TRBJ1-2	TRBV30	NA	CAWETGGLLGYTF	TGTGCCTGGGAAACAGGCGGGTTGCTCGGCTACACCTTC
NA	TRBJ2-5	TRBV20-1	few	CSAREFEALGETQYF	TGCAGTGCTAGGGAGTTTGAGGCCCTGGGAGAGACCCAGTACTTC
TRBD2	TRBJ2-5	TRBV5-5	NA	CASSLGIAGLYQETQYF	TGTGCCAGCAGCCTGGGAATAGCGGGACTTTACCAAGAGACCCAGTACTTC